This TCR beta chain was retrieved from a study of cytomegalovirus exposure and HLA in healthy donors. Between the trimmed V and J ends, which lost 4 bases and 2 bases, there was a span of 13 bases. The CDR3 has 15 amino acids. Looked up from germline, CDR1 is SGHRS and CDR2 is YFSETQ. As to this clone: Its target is not known.

The protocol was immunoSEQ multiplex PCR, while the TCRdb copy is restricted to in-frame clones and leaves out a portion. The profile shows about 200,000 clones, approximately 80% of them singletons. Findings of the study overall: Cytomegalovirus status was reportedly diagnosed by the classifier with high sensitivity and specificity.

The clonotype was recovered from a woman in her thirties in good health and CMV-seropositive. The chain recombines TRBV5-1 with TRBJ2-1; possibly TRBD2 for D (7 bases). Sequencing input: PBMCs. For the CDR3, the DNA is TGCGCCAGCAGCCGGGGGGCCAATACCTACAATGAGCAGTTCTTC. It yields the protein CASSRGANTYNEQFF.